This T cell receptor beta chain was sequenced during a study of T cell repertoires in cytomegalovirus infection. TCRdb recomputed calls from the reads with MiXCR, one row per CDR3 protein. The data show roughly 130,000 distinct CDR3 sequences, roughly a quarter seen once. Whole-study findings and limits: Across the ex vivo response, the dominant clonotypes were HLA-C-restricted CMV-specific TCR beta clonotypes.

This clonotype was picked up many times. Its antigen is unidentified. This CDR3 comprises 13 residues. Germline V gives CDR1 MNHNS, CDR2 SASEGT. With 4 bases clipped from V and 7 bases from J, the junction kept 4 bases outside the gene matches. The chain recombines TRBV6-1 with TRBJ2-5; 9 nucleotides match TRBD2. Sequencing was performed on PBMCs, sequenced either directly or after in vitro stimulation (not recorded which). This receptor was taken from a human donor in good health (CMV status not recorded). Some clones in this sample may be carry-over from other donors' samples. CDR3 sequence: CASSVGLAGTQYF. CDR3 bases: TGTGCCAGCAGTGTGGGACTAGCAGGGACCCAGTACTTC.